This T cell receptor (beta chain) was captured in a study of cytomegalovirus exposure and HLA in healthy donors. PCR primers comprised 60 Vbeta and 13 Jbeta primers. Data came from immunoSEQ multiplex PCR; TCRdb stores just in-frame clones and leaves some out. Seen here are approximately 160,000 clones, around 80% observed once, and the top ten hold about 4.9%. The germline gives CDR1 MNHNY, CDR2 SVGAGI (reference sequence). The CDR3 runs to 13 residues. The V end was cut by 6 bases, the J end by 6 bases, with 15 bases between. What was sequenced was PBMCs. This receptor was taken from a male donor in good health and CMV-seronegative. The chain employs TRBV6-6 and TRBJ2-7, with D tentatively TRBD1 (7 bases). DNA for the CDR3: TGTGCCAGCAGCCTGGCCAGGGGGGTCGAGCAGTACTTC. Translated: CASSLARGVEQYF.